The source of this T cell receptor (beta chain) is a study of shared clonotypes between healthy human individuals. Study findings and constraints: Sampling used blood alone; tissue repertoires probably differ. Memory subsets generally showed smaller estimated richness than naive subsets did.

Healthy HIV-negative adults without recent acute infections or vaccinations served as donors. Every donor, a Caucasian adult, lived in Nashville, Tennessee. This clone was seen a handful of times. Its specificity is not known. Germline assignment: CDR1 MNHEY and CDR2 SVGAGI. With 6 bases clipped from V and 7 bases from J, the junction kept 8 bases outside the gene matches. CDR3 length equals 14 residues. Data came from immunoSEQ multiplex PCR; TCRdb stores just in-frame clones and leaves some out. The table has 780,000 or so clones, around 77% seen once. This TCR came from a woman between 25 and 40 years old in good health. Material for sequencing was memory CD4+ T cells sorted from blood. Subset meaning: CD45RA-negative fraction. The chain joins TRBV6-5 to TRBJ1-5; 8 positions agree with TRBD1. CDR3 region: CASRKQGEWQPQHF. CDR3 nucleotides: TGTGCCAGCAGGAAACAGGGGGAATGGCAGCCCCAGCATTTT.